The next 13 T cell receptor beta chains were all read from a single sample in a study of identical twins. TCRdb fed the 5' RACE reads into MiXCR, producing one record per CDR3 protein. The sample yields around 280,000 distinct CDR3 sequences, 6.5% to 9.5% seen once. The same sample was also used in a study of yellow fever vaccine responses in identical twins.

Sample: memory (CD45RO+) T cells sorted from blood. The receptors here all came from a woman between 18 and 30 years old in good health.

The rearrangement links TRBV7-8 to TRBJ1-2; D is uncertain. V was clipped by 5 bases and J by 5 bases, with 21 bases between them. The CDR3 has 16 amino acids. CDR1 and CDR2 (germline): SGHVS, FQNEAQ. The CDR3 region is CASSQQNLVVRYGYTF. DNA of the CDR3: TGTGCCAGCAGCCAACAAAATTTAGTGGTTCGGTATGGCTACACCTTC. Using reference TRBV7-8 and TRBJ1-2 for the parts outside the CDR3, the full variable domain is GAGVSQSPRYKVAKRGQDVALRCDPISGHVSLFWYQQALGQGPEFLTYFQNEAQLDKSGLPSDRFFAERPEGSVSTLKIQRTQQEDSAVYLCASSQQNLVVRYGYTFGSGTRLTVV.

V gene TRBV7-9 combines with J gene TRBJ2-5; 9 bases fit TRBD2. CDR3 length equals 14 residues. Germline loops: CDR1 SEHNR, CDR2 FQNEAQ (reference sequence). V dropped 8 bases and J dropped 7; count of bases not matched to a gene: 11. CDR3 loop: CASGDSGSPGTQYF. As DNA, the CDR3 is TGTGCCAGCGGGGATAGCGGGAGTCCGGGGACCCAGTACTTC.

This clonotype was counted a few times. This chain links TRBV2 with TRBJ1-1; D gene ambiguous. Germline values: CDR1 SNHLY, CDR2 FYNNEI. CDR3 length: 13 residues. The germline V and J ends were trimmed by 9 bases and 1 base, with 12 bases remaining between them. The CDR3: CARSIQQNTEAFF. In nucleotides, the CDR3 is TGTGCCAGGAGTATACAGCAGAACACTGAAGCTTTCTTT.

This clonotype was detected many times. The DNA for the CDR3 is TGTGCCAGCAGCTCTATCCGGGGAGGCAATCAGCCCCAGCATTTT. This codes for CASSSIRGGNQPQHF. V and J are TRBV28 and TRBJ1-5; no clear D gene. Germline lookup yields CDR1 MDHEN and CDR2 SYDVKM. V was shortened by 6 bases and J by 2 bases, with 14 bases between the two germline ends. The CDR3 spans 15 residues.

In regard to this clonotype: The junction departs from germline at one end; a sequencing error may be responsible. The V gene is TRBV6-4, the J gene TRBJ2-2; D is possibly TRBD2 (6 bases). The CDR3 length is 13 residues. In germline, CDR1 is MRHNA, CDR2 SNTAGT. CDR3 nucleotide sequence: TGTGCCAGCAGTGACTGGGGCGGCGGGGAGCTGTGTTTT. It codes for CASSDWGGGELCF.

This chain joins TRBV3-1 and TRBJ1-5; TRBD1 agrees at 8 bases. The length of the CDR3 is 15 residues. Germline values: CDR1 LGHDT, CDR2 YNNKEL (reference sequence). With 2 bases clipped from V and 2 bases from J, the junction kept 2 bases outside the gene matches. CDR3 nucleotide sequence: TGTGCCAGCAGCCAAATGGACAGGGGCAATCAGCCCCAGCATTTT. The encoded protein is CASSQMDRGNQPQHF.

This clonotype was found many times. V gene TRBV28 combines with J gene TRBJ2-1, with TRBD1 as a possible D gene (8 bases). CDR1 and CDR2 (germline): MDHEN, SYDVKM. The CDR3 is 16 residues long. Trimming took 5 bases from V and 4 from J, leaving 18 bases between them. The CDR3 region has the DNA TGTGCCAGCAGTACCACAGGGGGGGTAAGATACAATGAGCAGTTCTTC. Amino acid sequence: CASSTTGGVRYNEQFF.

This clonotype was counted a single time. The genes are TRBV24-1 and TRBJ2-1; 8 nucleotides agree with TRBD1. CDR3 length equals 15 residues. Germline V gene data show CDR1 as KGHDR and CDR2 as SFDVKD. V shed 1 base, J shed 6 bases, and the junction held 4 bases outside the gene matches. CDR3 coding DNA: TGTGCCACCAGTGATTTCGTGACAGGGGTCAATGAGCAGTTCTTC. It encodes CATSDFVTGVNEQFF.

The table lists this clonotype with a few counts. V gene TRBV28 combines with J gene TRBJ2-1; tentatively, D is TRBD1 or TRBD2 (5 bases each). V lost 4 bases, J lost 5 bases, and 18 bases lay in between. The CDR3 runs to 16 residues. Germline V lookup: CDR1 MDHEN, CDR2 SYDVKM. For the CDR3, the DNA is TGTGCCAGCAGTTCCGCCGGGGCCCTATCACACAATGAGCAGTTCTTC. Translating gives CASSSAGALSHNEQFF.

This clonotype was counted many times. V gene TRBV5-1 combines with J gene TRBJ1-6; a weak D match, TRBD1 (6 bases). V was clipped by 6 bases and J by 9 bases, with 16 bases between them. CDR3 length equals 14 residues. The germline V gene has CDR1 SGHRS and CDR2 YFSETQ. The CDR3 spells CASTPAGETSPLHF. CDR3 nucleotides: TGCGCCAGCACCCCGGCAGGGGAGACTTCACCCCTCCACTTT.

The CDR3 DNA sequence: TGTGCCAGCAGCTTAATTGAGGGGGTGAGATACGAGCAGTACGTC. Its protein is CASSLIEGVRYEQYV. The genes are TRBV7-9 and TRBJ2-7, with D possibly TRBD1 on 6 matching bases. The CDR3 consists of 15 residues. Germline CDR1 reads SEHNR; CDR2 reads FQNEAQ (reference sequence). Trimming took 2 bases from V and 4 from J, leaving 15 bases between them.

This clonotype was recorded at least ten times. The genes are TRBV12-3 or TRBV12-4 and TRBJ1-1; 10 bases match TRBD1. Unmatched junction bases numbered 7, after V lost 8 bases and J lost 1 base. The CDR3 has 15 residues. CDR3 sequence (DNA): TGTGCCAGCTCACCTCGGACAGGGGGGAACACTGAAGCTTTCTTT. Residues: CASSPRTGGNTEAFF.

This clonotype was seen ten or more times. This rearrangement joins TRBV6-5 to TRBJ2-3; D not resolved. CDR3 length: 16 amino acids. Germline V lookup: CDR1 MNHEY, CDR2 SVGAGI. V lost 3 bases and J lost 6, with 19 bases in between. The CDR3 is CASSYRSLPYPDTQYF. Written as DNA, the CDR3 is TGTGCCAGCAGTTATAGGTCACTTCCCTACCCCGATACGCAGTATTTT.